Listed here are 18 T cell receptor beta chains from one sample, sequenced in a study of shared clonotypes between healthy human individuals. The method was immunoSEQ multiplex PCR; TCRdb's version includes in-frame clones alone and lacks a portion of them. The sample contains around 510,000 clones, approximately 95% of which appear only once. The sample comprised naive CD4+ T cells sorted from blood. Subset denoted: CD45RA+ positively selected. The receptors come from a young woman in good health.

With regard to this clone: The identical CDR3 is also encoded by other nucleotide sequences in the sample. The gene calls are TRBV5-6 and TRBJ2-7; D gene unclear. This CDR3 has 12 residues. Germline V CDR1 and CDR2: SGHDT, YYEEEE. V gave up 2 bases and J gave up 3 bases, with 6 bases separating them. CDR3 amino acids: CASSLYGYEQYF. The DNA of the CDR3 is TGTGCCAGCAGCTTATACGGCTACGAGCAGTACTTC.

J is TRBJ2-1 and V is TRBV27; D is ambiguous. This CDR3 has 14 amino acids. Germline CDR1 reads MNHEY; CDR2 reads SMNVEV (reference sequence). Deletions cut 6 bases from V and 8 bases from J, with 17 bases between. Here the CDR3 reads CASSHPFQADEQFF. The CDR3 DNA reads TGTGCCAGCAGCCATCCTTTCCAGGCGGATGAGCAGTTCTTC.

The genes are TRBV7-4 and TRBJ1-5; D is unclear. The CDR3 is 16 residues long. The V gene's germline CDR1 is SGHVT and CDR2 SQSDAQ. Trimming removed 11 bases from V and 2 bases from J, with 22 bases in between. The CDR3 region is CAGANSFRDRNQPQHF. The CDR3 DNA reads as TGTGCCGGAGCCAACTCTTTCCGAGATCGCAATCAGCCCCAGCATTTT.

The chain has TRBV5-6 and TRBJ2-6; D gene ambiguous. Trimming cost V 2 bases and J 0 bases, with 3 bases left between them. CDR1 and CDR2 (germline): SGHDT, YYEEEE. The CDR3 consists of 14 residues. The CDR3 coding sequence is TGTGCCAGCAGCTTAAGCTCTGGGGCCAACGTCCTGACTTTC. Its protein product is CASSLSSGANVLTF.

In this sample, this clone turned up a few times. The chain joins TRBV4-1 to TRBJ2-3, with 14 positions matching TRBD2. The J segment lost 1 base and the V segment lost 1 base, leaving 4 bases of the junction unmatched. This CDR3 has 18 residues. CDR1 is MGHRA, CDR2 YSYEKL, per germline. CDR3 sequence (DNA): TGCGCCAGCAGCCAAGGTCGGGGACTAGCGGGAGGCACAGATACGCAGTATTTT. It is translated as CASSQGRGLAGGTDTQYF.

The chain links TRBV5-1 to TRBJ1-1, with D uncertain. CDR3 length: 13 amino acids. V gave up 2 bases and J gave up 2 bases, with 7 bases separating them. Germline-derived CDR1 and CDR2 are SGHRS and YFSETQ. The CDR3 DNA follows: TGCGCCAGCAGCTTAAGGGAAAACACTGAAGCTTTCTTT. Residues: CASSLRENTEAFF. The full variable domain, rest sourced from reference TRBV5-1 and TRBJ1-1, is KAGVTQTPRYLIKTRGQQVTLSCSPISGHRSVSWYQQTPGQGLQFLFEYFSETQRNKGNFPGRFSGRQFSNSRSEMNVSTLELGDSALYLCASSLRENTEAFFGQGTRLTVV.

In regard to this clone: Other DNA sequences within the sample encode an identical CDR3. V is TRBV7-2 and J is TRBJ2-1, with D uncertain. Between the trimmed V and J ends, which lost 3 bases and 3 bases, there was a span of 0 bases. The CDR3 consists of 11 residues. The germline V gene has CDR1 SGHTA and CDR2 FQGNSA. Here the CDR3 DNA reads TGTGCCAGCAGCTTCTACAATGAGCAGTTCTTC. As protein: CASSFYNEQFF.

The chain couples TRBV7-9 to TRBJ1-4, with 9 nucleotides matching TRBD1. The CDR3 contains 15 residues. The V segment lost 1 base and the J segment 4 bases; nucleotides outside the gene matches: 1. From germline, CDR1 is SEHNR and CDR2 FQNEAQ (reference sequence). The DNA of the CDR3 is TGTGCCAGCAGCTTAGTGACAGGGGGTAATGAAAAACTGTTTTTT. This gives the protein CASSLVTGGNEKLFF.

This clone was found a few times. This chain uses TRBV20-1 with TRBJ1-4; D unresolved. The germline V and J ends were trimmed by 3 bases and 8 bases, with 7 bases remaining between them. CDR3 length: 11 residues. CDR1 DFQATT and CDR2 SNEGSKA come from the germline V gene (reference sequence). The CDR3 sequence: CSASGGEKLFF. As DNA, the CDR3 is TGCAGTGCTAGTGGCGGAGAAAAACTGTTTTTT.

This chain joins TRBV28 and TRBJ2-5; TRBD2 agrees at 8 bases. V lost 7 bases, J lost 5 bases, and 6 bases stayed unmatched. The length of the CDR3 is 13 residues. Germline loops: CDR1 MDHEN, CDR2 SYDVKM. CDR3 DNA sequence: TGTGCCAGCAACAGCGGGAGCGGGGAGACCCAGTACTTC. Encoded protein: CASNSGSGETQYF.

The rearrangement links TRBV28 to TRBJ2-7, with a tentative D call TRBD2 (6 bases). V was cut by 3 bases and J by 0 bases, with 12 bases left in between. Germline V gives CDR1 MDHEN, CDR2 SYDVKM. The CDR3 is 15 amino acids. The CDR3 reads CASSFGSGASYEQYF. In nucleotides, the CDR3 is TGTGCCAGCAGTTTCGGCTCGGGAGCCTCCTACGAGCAGTACTTC. The full variable domain, its missing parts supplied by reference TRBV28 and TRBJ2-7, is DVKVTQSSRYLVKRTGEKVFLECVQDMDHENMFWYRQDPGLGLRLIYFSYDVKMKEKGDIPEGYSVSREKKERFSLILESASTNQTSMYLCASSFGSGASYEQYFGPGTRLTVT.

This chain connects TRBV11-2 to TRBJ2-7, with 11 bases matching TRBD2. The CDR3 spans 15 residues. The germline V gene encodes CDR1 SGHAT and CDR2 FQNNGV. Unmatched junction bases numbered 5, after V lost 5 bases and J lost 2 bases. The CDR3 reads CASSTRLAGTYEQYF. The CDR3 region has the DNA TGTGCCAGCAGCACGCGACTAGCGGGAACCTACGAGCAGTACTTC.

This clone occurred once. The rearrangement links TRBV28 to TRBJ1-1; D unresolved. The CDR3 is made up of 14 amino acids. Germline CDR1 and CDR2: MDHEN and SYDVKM. The germline V and J ends were trimmed by 3 bases and 2 bases, with 10 bases remaining between them. CDR3 amino acids: CASSLATPNTEAFF. In DNA, the CDR3 is TGTGCCAGCAGTTTGGCGACACCTAACACTGAAGCTTTCTTT.

The CDR3 coding sequence is TGTGCCAGTAGTGACCAAGATCAGCCCCAGCATTTT. It specifies CASSDQDQPQHF. The chain employs TRBV19 and TRBJ1-5; no firm D call. This CDR3 comprises 12 residues. The germline V and J ends were trimmed by 5 bases and 5 bases, with 7 bases remaining between them. The V gene's germline CDR1 is LNHDA and CDR2 SQIVND (reference sequence). Using reference TRBV19 and TRBJ1-5 for the parts outside the CDR3, the full variable domain is DGGITQSPKYLFRKEGQNVTLSCEQNLNHDAMYWYRQDPGQGLRLIYYSQIVNDFQKGDIAEGYSVSREKKESFPLTVTSAQKNPTAFYLCASSDQDQPQHFGDGTRLSIL.

The chain links TRBV5-8 to TRBJ1-4, with a weak D call TRBD1 (5 bases). The CDR3 totals 16 residues. V lost 0 bases and J lost 1, with 10 bases in between. Germline assignment: CDR1 SGHTS and CDR2 YDEGEE. The CDR3 reads CASSLARGITNEKLFF. The CDR3 DNA follows: TGTGCCAGCAGCTTGGCTAGGGGAATAACTAATGAAAAACTGTTTTTT.

This rearrangement joins TRBV7-2 to TRBJ2-5; no firm D call. Germline V lookup: CDR1 SGHTA, CDR2 FQGNSA. With 4 bases removed from V and 7 bases from J, the gap between germline ends came to 16 bases. CDR3 length: 14 residues. CDR3 sequence: CASSSSTTPGTQYF. CDR3 coding DNA: TGTGCCAGCAGCTCCTCTACCACGCCTGGGACCCAGTACTTC.

The chain has TRBV7-8 and TRBJ2-7, with D possibly being TRBD1 or TRBD2 (6 bases each). The CDR3 extends over 16 amino acids. CDR1 is SGHVS, CDR2 FQNEAQ, per germline. V lost 4 bases and J lost 4, with 20 bases in between. The chain's CDR3 is CASSSRGGTPLYEQYF. The CDR3 nucleotides read TGTGCCAGCAGCTCCCGAGGGGGGACGCCCTTGTACGAGCAGTACTTC.

V gene TRBV10-1 combines with J gene TRBJ2-7; D remains unclear. Germline CDR1 WNHNN, CDR2 SYGVQD (reference sequence). The CDR3 is made up of 12 amino acids. V lost 3 bases and J lost 5, with 8 bases in between. CDR3 in amino acids: CASSDRMDEQYF. Here the CDR3 DNA reads TGCGCCAGCAGTGACCGAATGGACGAGCAGTACTTC.